The present entry profiles one T cell receptor (beta chain) with its context. The assay was immunoSEQ multiplex PCR, and TCRdb's table has in-frame clones only and misses some. The profile shows about 84,000 clones, approximately 80% of them singletons. This sample is part of a study of blood T cell repertoires in COVID-19. For the study at large: COVID-19 samples, acute and convalescent, were from the United States, Italy and Spain. From T cells, B-cell-depleted T cells, or PBMCs came the material, which was cDNA or gDNA.

Germline CDR1 reads SGHDT; CDR2 reads YYEEEE. The CDR3 contains 17 residues. V dropped 0 bases and J dropped 1; count of bases not matched to a gene: 7. This receptor was obtained from a man aged 65 to 85 with acute or convalescent COVID-19. The gene calls are TRBV5-6 and TRBJ2-3, with 8 bases that match TRBD2. Sequenced sample: peripheral blood. This CDR3 is CASSLGGGRIRTDTQYF. The CDR3 nucleotides read TGTGCCAGCAGCTTGGGTGGCGGGAGGATTCGCACAGATACGCAGTATTTT.